Shown below are 18 T cell receptor beta chains from a single sample sequenced in a study of T cell repertoires in cytomegalovirus infection. TCRdb used MiXCR to reprocess the reads, holding one entry per CDR3 protein. Of over 150,000 distinct CDR3 sequences listed, 14% are singletons. Specimen: PBMCs. The receptors were sampled from a human donor in good health (CMV status not recorded). Some clones in this sample may be carry-over from other donors' samples.

Worth noting for this clonotype: Since the CDR3 does not end with the conserved phenylalanine or tryptophan, this likely comes from a read error. The V and J genes are TRBV28 and TRBJ1-2, with D tentatively TRBD1 (5 bases). Germline V CDR1 and CDR2: MDHEN, SYDVKM. V was clipped by 2 bases and J by 7 bases, with 11 bases between them. The CDR3 is made up of 13 amino acids. CDR3 DNA: TGTGCCAGCAGTTTAGTCAGGGCAGGTGGCTACACCTCC. Protein: CASSLVRAGGYTS.

The table lists this clonotype with a few counts. The chain carries TRBV2 and TRBJ1-4; D possibly corresponds to TRBD1 (5 bases). This CDR3 contains 15 residues. Germline V gives CDR1 SNHLY, CDR2 FYNNEI. V lost 4 bases and J lost 3, with 12 bases in between. CDR3 in DNA: TGTGCCAGCAGTGTTCTGGGGGGTTCTAATGAAAAACTGTTTTTT. This translates into CASSVLGGSNEKLFF.

This clonotype was detected ten times or more. The chain uses TRBV7-2 and TRBJ1-1; no clear D gene. Germline CDR1 and CDR2: SGHTA and FQGNSA. This CDR3 contains 14 residues. V gave up 2 bases and J gave up 1 base, with 8 bases separating them. The CDR3 nucleotides are TGTGCCAGCAGCTTACGGAAAGGGAACACTGAAGCTTTCTTT. This gives the protein CASSLRKGNTEAFF.

This clonotype was seen only a few times. The chain couples TRBV10-3 to TRBJ1-1; 7 bases are a match to TRBD1. Germline V CDR1 and CDR2: ENHRY, SYGVKD. The length of the CDR3 is 14 residues. V lost 5 bases, J lost 1 base, and 4 bases stayed unmatched. The chain's CDR3 is CAISNRGPNTEAFF. The CDR3 region has the DNA TGTGCCATCAGTAACAGGGGACCGAACACTGAAGCTTTCTTT.

This clonotype has a count of ten or more. The V and J genes are TRBV7-2 and TRBJ2-7, with 8 bases fitting TRBD2. Germline assignment: CDR1 SGHTA and CDR2 FQGNSA. V lost 5 bases to trimming and J lost 2 bases; unmatched junction nucleotides: 8. The CDR3 loop spans 15 amino acids. As DNA, the CDR3 is TGTGCCAGCAGCCCCTCTGGCGGGAGGCCCTACGAGCAGTACTTC. It yields the protein CASSPSGGRPYEQYF.

This clonotype was seen at least ten times. The V call is TRBV7-2, the J call TRBJ2-5, with TRBD2 as a possible D gene (6 bases). The CDR3 sequence is 14 residues long. The germline V gene encodes CDR1 SGHTA and CDR2 FQGNSA. Trimming stripped 5 bases from V and 1 base from J, with 11 bases between. DNA of the CDR3: TGTGCCAGCAGCCCAGGACTACTCCAAGAGACCCAGTACTTC. It specifies CASSPGLLQETQYF.

This clonotype was seen ten or more times. This chain links TRBV4-3 with TRBJ2-1; D might be TRBD1 (5 bases). CDR3 length: 12 amino acids. Germline V CDR1 and CDR2: LGHNA, YSLEER. V was pared by 3 bases and J by 5 bases, with 5 bases between. CDR3 sequence reads: CASSQGHNEQFF. CDR3 bases: TGCGCCAGCAGCCAGGGGCACAATGAGCAGTTCTTC.

This clonotype was seen only a few times. The rearrangement links TRBV27 to TRBJ2-7, with D perhaps TRBD1 (6 bases). The CDR3 consists of 13 residues. Looked up from germline, CDR1 is MNHEY and CDR2 is SMNVEV (reference sequence). V gave up 5 bases and J gave up 6 bases, with 14 bases separating them. CDR3 in amino acids: CASSQYDRFEQYF. The CDR3 region has the DNA TGTGCCAGCAGTCAATATGACAGGTTCGAGCAGTACTTC.

This clonotype was seen ten or more times. The rearrangement uses TRBV7-2 and TRBJ1-1, with D possibly matching TRBD1 (6 bases). The CDR3 has 14 residues. The germline gives CDR1 SGHTA, CDR2 FQGNSA. The V and J ends lost 5 bases and 11 bases respectively, with 21 bases between them. CDR3 sequence reads: CASSQRPNREMAFF. DNA for the CDR3: TGTGCCAGCAGCCAACGACCCAACAGGGAAATGGCTTTCTTT.

This clonotype was seen at least ten times. V usage is TRBV7-2 and J usage is TRBJ2-7; 7 nucleotides agree with TRBD2. This CDR3 is 16 amino acids long. Germline CDR1 SGHTA, CDR2 FQGNSA. V dropped 3 bases and J dropped 5; count of bases not matched to a gene: 13. DNA for the CDR3: TGTGCCAGCAGCTTCTCGGCTGCGGGAGTTTCCCACGAGCAGTACTTC. Protein: CASSFSAAGVSHEQYF.

This clonotype was observed at least ten times. The chain combines TRBV19 with TRBJ2-7, with D maybe TRBD1 (6 bases). This CDR3 region has 14 residues. Trimming cost V 4 bases and J 4 bases, with 14 bases left between them. CDR1 and CDR2 (germline): LNHDA, SQIVND (reference sequence). For the CDR3, the DNA is TGTGCCAGTAGTACCTCGACAGGCGGGTACGAGCAGTACTTC. This sequence encodes CASSTSTGGYEQYF.

This clonotype was recorded many times. V usage is TRBV14 and J usage is TRBJ1-3; no reliable D call. The CDR3 is 14 amino acids. Germline V gives CDR1 SGHDN, CDR2 FVKESK. V lost 0 bases and J 1 base, leaving 4 bases between the germline ends. CDR3 residues: CASSQELSGNTIYF. DNA of the CDR3: TGTGCCAGCAGCCAAGAACTGTCTGGAAACACCATATATTTT.

CDR3 in DNA: TGTGCCAGCAGTCGAACAGGGGGCAGGTCACCCCTCCACTTT. It is translated as CASSRTGGRSPLHF. V usage is TRBV2 and J usage is TRBJ1-6; 9 nucleotides align to TRBD1. Germline CDR1 SNHLY, CDR2 FYNNEI. Trimming removed 5 bases from V and 10 bases from J; junction bases left unmatched: 6. The CDR3 consists of 14 residues.

This clonotype was found many times. CDR3 nucleotide sequence: TGTGCCAGCAGCCCCGACTGGAGAGGGACCCAAGAGACCCAGTACTTC. It translates to CASSPDWRGTQETQYF. This chain joins TRBV3-1 and TRBJ2-5; the D gene could be TRBD1 or TRBD2 (5 bases each). Germline-derived CDR1 and CDR2 are LGHDT and YNNKEL (reference sequence). V was pared by 4 bases and J by 1 base, with 16 bases between. The CDR3 has 16 residues.

The V gene is TRBV29-1, the J gene TRBJ1-1; D unresolved. This CDR3 is 14 amino acids long. Germline V CDR1 and CDR2: SQVTM, ANQGSEA. V gave up 1 base and J gave up 4 bases, with 13 bases separating them. CDR3: CSVEVLPWATEAFF. The CDR3 DNA reads as TGCAGCGTTGAAGTCTTACCTTGGGCCACTGAAGCTTTCTTT.

This clonotype was recorded a few times. The V gene is TRBV6-1, the J gene TRBJ2-7, with TRBD2 as a possible D gene (5 bases). Trimming cost V 6 bases and J 6 bases, with 12 bases left between them. The CDR3 loop spans 12 amino acids. The germline V gene has CDR1 MNHNS and CDR2 SASEGT. The CDR3 spells CASSRGGGEQYF. CDR3 in DNA: TGTGCCAGCAGCCGCGGTGGAGGCGAGCAGTACTTC.

This clonotype turned up a few times. The chain recombines TRBV5-1 with TRBJ2-1; the match to TRBD1 covers 8 bases. The CDR3 contains 15 residues. J lost 8 bases, V lost 4 bases, and 11 bases had no gene match. CDR1 and CDR2 (germline): SGHRS, YFSETQ. The CDR3 DNA is TGCGCCAGCAGCCCAGAGACAGGGGTGAGAGATGAGCAGTTCTTC. It encodes CASSPETGVRDEQFF.

There are many counts of this clonotype. The rearrangement uses TRBV7-9 and TRBJ2-4; perhaps TRBD1 as D (7 bases). The CDR3 consists of 16 residues. Trimming pared 0 bases from V and 0 bases from J, leaving 9 bases between. The germline V gene encodes CDR1 SEHNR and CDR2 FQNEAQ (reference sequence). The CDR3 sequence: CASSLAQGGAKNIQYF. DNA of the CDR3: TGTGCCAGCAGCTTAGCGCAGGGGGGAGCCAAAAACATTCAGTACTTC.